One TCR beta chain is described in this entry. Ten or more counts support this clonotype. Which antigen it targets is not known. There are no base qualities to consult, and no much larger clone falls within one base. This record belongs to a study of early T cells in non-severe SARS-CoV-2 infection (dated by TCRdb to the early 2020s). Background for the entire study: Because TCR sequencing relied on bulk RNA taken from unsorted whole blood, pairing of alpha and beta chains was not possible. What the research found in general, with its limitations: VDJdb matching was skewed toward anti-spike CD8 responses and likely underestimated virus-specific expansions by missing private and CD4 specificities.

The CDR3, from cysteine to phenylalanine, totals 13 residues. The CDR3 DNA has 39 bases and is translated from base 1. The trim is 1 base for V and 5 bases for J, with a gap of 7 bases between the germline ends. Reading the germline V gene (reference sequence) gives CDR1 SGHKS and CDR2 YYEKEE. This was a case-control study nested in a cohort of healthcare workers in London, UK, who had nasopharyngeal swab PCR tests and blood samples taken every week. Between 23 and 31 March 2020, the week of the UK lockdown, healthcare workers were enrolled and then followed up weekly for as long as 16 weeks. Receptor amplification or capture employed 5' RACE. The listed sequencing device is NextSeq 500. Unique molecular identifiers were attached to individual cDNA molecules in the TCR library protocol so that sequencing error and PCR bias could be corrected. TCR alpha and beta chains were both sequenced, and the abundances of alpha and beta sequences in each sample were closely correlated with each other. Turning to the authors' computational methods: Decombinator V4 was used to perform V gene, J gene and CDR3 annotation of TCR sequences. TCRs were defined as expanded if a significant change between any two time points was detected under a Poisson model with p below 0.0001. TCR abundances were normalised to the total number of TCRs sequenced in each sample and reported as counts per million. TRAV1-2 paired with TRAJ12, TRAJ20 or TRAJ33 defined MAIT TCRs, while TRAV10 paired with TRAJ18 defined iNKT TCRs. VDJdb, accessed 1 November 2021, was searched for CMV, EBV and SARS-CoV-2 annotated TCRs, with TCRs annotated for multiple antigens excluded. TCRdb itself trimmed the public reads at Q25 with fastp, ran MiXCR and retained productive beta chains. Rows matching on CDR3 protein sequence are summarized as one entry with the most common DNA and genes. The V and J calls shown here were made by TCRdb, not taken from the authors' results. Counted in this sample were fewer than 35,000 distinct CDR3 sequences; under 6% of them appeared once. Jointly, the top ten make up approximately 13% of the sample.

This sequence originates from an adult who was a healthcare worker with PCR-confirmed SARS-CoV-2 infection or an uninfected control (not recorded which). The sample taken for sequencing was whole blood. The rearrangement combines TRBV5-5 with TRBJ2-1; matching of 5 bases hints at TRBD1 as the D gene. The DNA sequence is given as TGTGCCAGCAGCTTGAGGGGCGACAATGAGCAGTTCTTC. It is translated as CASSLRGDNEQFF. With the portions outside the CDR3 filled from the reference TRBV5-5 and TRBJ2-1 genes, the complete variable region becomes DAGVTQSPTHLIKTRGQQVTLRCSPISGHKSVSWYQQVLGQGPQFIFQYYEKEERGRGNFPDRFSARQFPNYSSELNVNALLLGDSALYLCASSLRGDNEQFFGPGTRLTVL.